The 11 T cell receptor beta chains given below trace back to one sample, sequenced in a study of T cell changes during pregnancy in multiple sclerosis. Assay used: immunoSEQ multiplex PCR; TCRdb lists only in-frame clones, some missing. The profile covers about 49,000 clones, with about 92% appearing a single time and roughly 0.92% taken by the ten largest. The starting material was peripheral blood, obtained after pregnancy. The receptors shown here come from a female donor with multiple sclerosis, enrolled in a pregnancy study.

V is TRBV4-2 and J is TRBJ1-2; no definite D call. V was clipped by 0 bases and J by 2 bases, with 13 bases between them. CDR3 size: 16 residues. Looked up from germline, CDR1 is LGHNA and CDR2 is YNFKEQ. The CDR3 reads CASSQETRRSNYGYTF. CDR3 in DNA: TGTGCCAGCAGCCAAGAGACCAGGCGCTCCAACTATGGCTACACCTTC.

The J gene is TRBJ2-1, the V gene TRBV6-6; 9 positions agree with TRBD1. The V gene's germline CDR1 is MNHNY and CDR2 SVGAGI (reference sequence). CDR3 length: 12 residues. J lost 7 bases, V lost 8 bases, and 3 bases had no gene match. For the CDR3, the DNA is TGTGCCAGCGGTGGACAGGGGAATGAGCAGTTCTTC. Translation: CASGGQGNEQFF.

The rearrangement links TRBV29-1 to TRBJ1-1, with D perhaps matching TRBD1 (6 bases). The CDR3 totals 13 residues. CDR1 SQVTM and CDR2 ANQGSEA come from the germline V gene. Trimming left V 2 bases short and J 4 bases short, with 11 bases between. This CDR3 reads CSVERGQLTEAFF. The DNA of the CDR3 is TGCAGCGTTGAACGCGGACAGCTCACTGAAGCTTTCTTT.

CDR3 DNA: TGTGCCAGCAGTTTCGTGATGGGGGGCTACGAGCAGTACTTC. It translates to CASSFVMGGYEQYF. The rearrangement joins TRBV6-6 to TRBJ2-7, with D perhaps TRBD2 (6 bases). CDR1 is MNHNY and CDR2 is SVGAGI in the germline V gene (reference sequence). This CDR3 is built from 14 residues. The V end lost 4 bases, the J end lost 3 bases, and 13 bases lay between the germline ends.

The J gene is TRBJ1-2, the V gene TRBV7-9; perhaps TRBD1 as D (5 bases). Per the germline V gene, CDR1 is SEHNR and CDR2 is FQNEAQ (reference sequence). CDR3 size: 15 residues. V was clipped by 5 bases and J by 5 bases, with 18 bases between them. The CDR3: CASSPKGAALYGYTF. In DNA form, the CDR3 reads TGTGCCAGCAGCCCGAAAGGGGCGGCCCTTTATGGCTACACCTTC.

The genes are TRBV15 and TRBJ1-5; D may be TRBD1 (5 bases). CDR1 is LNHNV and CDR2 is YYDKDF in the germline V gene (reference sequence). The CDR3 runs to 17 residues. With 0 bases removed from V and 0 bases from J, the gap between germline ends came to 12 bases. CDR3 sequence reads: CATSRELWGGSNQPQHF. CDR3 nucleotides: TGTGCCACCAGCAGAGAACTTTGGGGGGGTAGCAATCAGCCCCAGCATTTT.

J is TRBJ1-4 and V is TRBV4-2; D is unclear. Germline V gives CDR1 LGHNA, CDR2 YNFKEQ. This CDR3 spans 15 amino acids. Trimming took 6 bases from V and 6 from J, leaving 17 bases between them. CDR3 sequence reads: CASSVPGLPDEKLFF. DNA for the CDR3: TGTGCCAGCAGTGTCCCCGGACTTCCCGATGAAAAACTGTTTTTT.

This sequence joins TRBV5-4 and TRBJ1-1; 7 nucleotides match TRBD1. V trimming: 4 bases; J trimming: 4 bases; junction bases outside the gene matches: 7. In germline, CDR1 is SGHNT, CDR2 YYREEE (reference sequence). CDR3 length: 14 residues. CDR3 in amino acids: CASSQTGDRTEAFF. The CDR3 DNA reads TGTGCCAGCAGCCAAACAGGGGATCGCACTGAAGCTTTCTTT. Complete variable domain (other parts from reference TRBV5-4 and TRBJ1-1): ETGVTQSPTHLIKTRGQQVTLRCSSQSGHNTVSWYQQALGQGPQFIFQYYREEENGRGNFPPRFSGLQFPNYSSELNVNALELDDSALYLCASSQTGDRTEAFFGQGTRLTVV.

The chain recombines TRBV5-4 with TRBJ2-2, with TRBD2 identical over 10 bases. In germline, CDR1 is SGHNT, CDR2 YYREEE (reference sequence). The CDR3 runs to 17 residues. The junction had 7 bases not matched to a gene; V was cut back by 0 bases and J by 5 bases. CDR3 sequence: CASSLAERGGRTGELFF. CDR3 coding DNA: TGTGCCAGCAGCTTGGCCGAGCGGGGGGGCCGGACCGGGGAGCTGTTTTTT.

The chain carries TRBV12-1 and TRBJ1-2; TRBD1 reflects the table's D call only, with no check against the DNA. TRBV12-1 is reported as a pseudogene. The CDR3 is made up of 14 amino acids. CDR3 in DNA: TGTGCCAGCAGCAGGCGACAGGGGGGCTATGGCTACACCTTC. Protein sequence: CASSRRQGGYGYTF.

V usage is TRBV4-3 and J usage is TRBJ1-1, with D hard to call. Germline V gene sequence: CDR1 LGHNA, CDR2 YSLEER. V was pared by 0 bases and J by 4 bases, with 12 bases between. The CDR3 sequence is 15 residues long. CDR3: CASSQDEASTTEAFF. The CDR3 DNA sequence: TGCGCCAGCAGCCAAGATGAGGCCTCAACCACTGAAGCTTTCTTT.